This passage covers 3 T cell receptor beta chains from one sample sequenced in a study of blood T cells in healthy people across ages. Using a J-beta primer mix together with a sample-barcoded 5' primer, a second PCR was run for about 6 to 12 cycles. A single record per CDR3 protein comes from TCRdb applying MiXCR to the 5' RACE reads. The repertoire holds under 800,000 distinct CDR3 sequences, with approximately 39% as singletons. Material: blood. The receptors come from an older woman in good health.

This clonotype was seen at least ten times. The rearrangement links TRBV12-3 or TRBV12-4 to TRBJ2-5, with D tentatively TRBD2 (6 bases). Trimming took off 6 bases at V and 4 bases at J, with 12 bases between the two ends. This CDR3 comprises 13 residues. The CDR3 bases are TGTGCCAGCAGCTCCTGGGGAGGAGAGACCCAGTACTTC. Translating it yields CASSSWGGETQYF.

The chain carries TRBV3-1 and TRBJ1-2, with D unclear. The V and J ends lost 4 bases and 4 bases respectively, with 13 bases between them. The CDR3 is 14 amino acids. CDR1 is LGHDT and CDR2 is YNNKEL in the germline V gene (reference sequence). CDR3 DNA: TGTGCCAGCAGCCCGCGATCCTCCCTCTATGGCTACACCTTC. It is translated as CASSPRSSLYGYTF. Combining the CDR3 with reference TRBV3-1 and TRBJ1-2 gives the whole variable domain DTAVSQTPKYLVTQMGNDKSIKCEQNLGHDTMYWYKQDSKKFLKIMFSYNNKELIINETVPNRFSPKSPDKAHLNLHINSLELGDSAVYFCASSPRSSLYGYTFGSGTRLTVV.

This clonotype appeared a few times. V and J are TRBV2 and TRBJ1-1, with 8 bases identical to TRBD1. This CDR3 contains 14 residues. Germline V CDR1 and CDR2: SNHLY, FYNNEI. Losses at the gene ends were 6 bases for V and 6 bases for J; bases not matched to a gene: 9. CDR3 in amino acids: CASRGQGGGPEAFF. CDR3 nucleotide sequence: TGTGCCAGCAGAGGACAGGGTGGGGGGCCTGAAGCTTTCTTT.